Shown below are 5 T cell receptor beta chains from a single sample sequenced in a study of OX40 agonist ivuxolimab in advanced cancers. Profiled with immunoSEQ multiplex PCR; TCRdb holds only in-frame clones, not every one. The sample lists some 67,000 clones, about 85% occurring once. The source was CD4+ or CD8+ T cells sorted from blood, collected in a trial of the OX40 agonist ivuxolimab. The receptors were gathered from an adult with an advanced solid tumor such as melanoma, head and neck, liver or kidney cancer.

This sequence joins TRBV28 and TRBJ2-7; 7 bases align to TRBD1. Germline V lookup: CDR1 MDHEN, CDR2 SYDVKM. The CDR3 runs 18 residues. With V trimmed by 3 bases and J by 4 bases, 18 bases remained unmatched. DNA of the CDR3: TGTGCCAGCAGTTTCCCTGAACAGGGGTTCTTTGCCAAATACGAGCAGTACTTC. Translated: CASSFPEQGFFAKYEQYF.

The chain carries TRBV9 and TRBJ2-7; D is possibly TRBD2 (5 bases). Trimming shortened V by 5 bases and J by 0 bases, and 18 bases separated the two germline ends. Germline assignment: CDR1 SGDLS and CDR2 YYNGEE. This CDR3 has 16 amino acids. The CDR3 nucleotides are TGTGCCAGCAGTATATTAGGACTCCTCTCCTCCTACGAGCAGTACTTC. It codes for CASSILGLLSSYEQYF. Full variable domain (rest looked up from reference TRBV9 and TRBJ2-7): DSGVTQTPKHLITATGQRVTLRCSPRSGDLSVYWYQQSLDQGLQFLIQYYNGEERAKGNILERFSAQQFPDLHSELNLSSLELGDSALYFCASSILGLLSSYEQYFGPGTRLTVT.

The CDR3 protein is CASRAGTGLYNEQFF. Here the CDR3 DNA reads TGTGCCTCCCGGGCGGGGACAGGGCTTTACAATGAGCAGTTCTTC. This sequence joins TRBV6-5 and TRBJ2-1, with 9 bases aligning to TRBD1. The CDR3 loop spans 15 amino acids. CDR1 and CDR2 (germline): MNHEY, SVGAGI. With 11 bases clipped from V and 4 bases from J, the junction kept 12 bases outside the gene matches.

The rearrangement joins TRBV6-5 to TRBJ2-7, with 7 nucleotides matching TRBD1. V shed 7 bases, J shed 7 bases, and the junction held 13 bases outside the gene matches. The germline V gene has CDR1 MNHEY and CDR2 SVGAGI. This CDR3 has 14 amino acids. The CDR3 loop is CASTQREGAWEQYF. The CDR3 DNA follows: TGTGCCAGCACCCAACGCGAGGGGGCGTGGGAGCAGTACTTC.

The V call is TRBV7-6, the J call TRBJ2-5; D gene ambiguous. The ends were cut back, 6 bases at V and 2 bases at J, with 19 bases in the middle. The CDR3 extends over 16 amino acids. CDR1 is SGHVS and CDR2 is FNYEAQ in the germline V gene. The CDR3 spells CASRTTSSAKQETQYF. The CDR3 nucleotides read TGTGCCAGCAGGACCACTTCGTCGGCAAAACAAGAGACCCAGTACTTC.